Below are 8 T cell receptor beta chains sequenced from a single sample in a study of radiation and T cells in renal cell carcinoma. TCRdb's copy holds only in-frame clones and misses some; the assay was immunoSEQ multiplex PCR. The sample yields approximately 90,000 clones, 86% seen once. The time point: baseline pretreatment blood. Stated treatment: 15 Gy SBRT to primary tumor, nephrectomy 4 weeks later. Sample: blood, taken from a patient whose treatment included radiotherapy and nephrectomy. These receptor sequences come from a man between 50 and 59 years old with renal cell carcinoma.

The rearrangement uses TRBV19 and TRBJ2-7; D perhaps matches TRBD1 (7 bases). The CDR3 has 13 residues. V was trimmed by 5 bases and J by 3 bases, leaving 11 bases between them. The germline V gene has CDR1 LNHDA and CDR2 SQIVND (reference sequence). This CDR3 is CASSFQGGYEQYF. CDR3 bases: TGTGCCAGTAGTTTCCAGGGGGGCTACGAGCAGTACTTC.

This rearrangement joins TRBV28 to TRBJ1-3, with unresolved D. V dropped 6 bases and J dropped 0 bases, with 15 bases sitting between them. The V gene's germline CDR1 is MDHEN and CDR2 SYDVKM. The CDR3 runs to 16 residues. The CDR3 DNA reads TGTGCCAGCAGCTCACCCCGAGGGATCTCTGGAAACACCATATATTTT. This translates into CASSSPRGISGNTIYF.

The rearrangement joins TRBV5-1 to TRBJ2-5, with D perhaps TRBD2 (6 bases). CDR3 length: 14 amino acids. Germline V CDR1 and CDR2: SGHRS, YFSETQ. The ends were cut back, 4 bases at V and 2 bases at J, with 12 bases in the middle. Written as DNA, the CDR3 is TGCGCCAGCAGCCAAATGGCGGGGCAAGAGACCCAGTACTTC. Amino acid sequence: CASSQMAGQETQYF.

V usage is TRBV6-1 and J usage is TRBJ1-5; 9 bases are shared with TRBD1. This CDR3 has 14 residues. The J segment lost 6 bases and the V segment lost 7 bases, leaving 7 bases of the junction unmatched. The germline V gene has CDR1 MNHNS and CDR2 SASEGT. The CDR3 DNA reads TGTGCCAGCATTAGGACAGGGGTAAGTCAGCCCCAGCATTTT. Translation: CASIRTGVSQPQHF.

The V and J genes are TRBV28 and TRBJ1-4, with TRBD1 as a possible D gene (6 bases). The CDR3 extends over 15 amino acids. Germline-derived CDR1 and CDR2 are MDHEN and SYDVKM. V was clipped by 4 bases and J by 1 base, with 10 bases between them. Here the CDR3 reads CASSSQQGTNEKLFF. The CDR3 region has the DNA TGTGCCAGCAGTTCCCAACAGGGAACTAATGAAAAACTGTTTTTT.

CDR3 nucleotides: TGTGCCAGCAGCGCCGGACAGAACTATGGCTACACCTTC. It is translated as CASSAGQNYGYTF. The chain recombines TRBV7-2 with TRBJ1-2, with D tentatively TRBD1 (6 bases). This CDR3 comprises 13 residues. Germline V CDR1 and CDR2: SGHTA, FQGNSA. V lost 5 bases to trimming and J lost 2 bases, with 9 bases between them.

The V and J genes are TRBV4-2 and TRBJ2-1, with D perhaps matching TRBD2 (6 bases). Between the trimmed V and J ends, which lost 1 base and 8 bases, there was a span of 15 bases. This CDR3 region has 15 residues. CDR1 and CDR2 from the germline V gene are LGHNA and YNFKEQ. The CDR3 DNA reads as TGTGCCAGCAGCCAAGGGGACTCCTGGGACGATGAGCAGTTCTTC. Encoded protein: CASSQGDSWDDEQFF.

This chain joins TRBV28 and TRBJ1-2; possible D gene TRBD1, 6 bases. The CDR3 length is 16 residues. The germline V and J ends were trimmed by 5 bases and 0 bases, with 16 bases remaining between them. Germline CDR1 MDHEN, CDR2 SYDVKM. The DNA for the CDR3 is TGTGCCAGCAGTCCCCGGGACACCGGACCTAACTATGGCTACACCTTC. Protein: CASSPRDTGPNYGYTF.